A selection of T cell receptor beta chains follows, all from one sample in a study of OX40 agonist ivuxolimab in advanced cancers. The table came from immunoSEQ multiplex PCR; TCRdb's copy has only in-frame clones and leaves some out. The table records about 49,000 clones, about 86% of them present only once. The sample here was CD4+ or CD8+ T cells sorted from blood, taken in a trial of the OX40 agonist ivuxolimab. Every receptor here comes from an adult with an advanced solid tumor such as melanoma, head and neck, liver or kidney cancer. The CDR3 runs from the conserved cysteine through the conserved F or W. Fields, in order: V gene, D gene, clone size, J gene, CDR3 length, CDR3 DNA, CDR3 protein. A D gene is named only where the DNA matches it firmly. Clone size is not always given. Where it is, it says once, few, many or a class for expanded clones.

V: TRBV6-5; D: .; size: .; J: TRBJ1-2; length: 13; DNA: TGTGCCAGCACCTCCGTCCGAACCTATGGCTACACCTTC; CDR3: CASTSVRTYGYTF
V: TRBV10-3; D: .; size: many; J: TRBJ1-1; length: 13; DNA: TGTGCCATCAGTCCCGGGTCCTTACTTGAAGCTTTCTTT; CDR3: CAISPGSLLEAFF
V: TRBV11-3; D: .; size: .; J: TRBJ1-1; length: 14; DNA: TGTGCCAGCAGCTTAGACTGGGTGGGCACTGAAGCTTTCTTT; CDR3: CASSLDWVGTEAFF
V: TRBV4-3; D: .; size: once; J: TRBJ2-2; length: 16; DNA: TGCGCCAGCAGCCAATCTCTAGCTGCGAACACCGGGGAGCTGTTTTTT; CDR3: CASSQSLAANTGELFF
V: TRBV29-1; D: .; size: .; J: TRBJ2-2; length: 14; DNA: TGCAGCGTTGAAGGGGGGCCGAACACCGGGGAGCTGTTTTTT; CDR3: CSVEGGPNTGELFF
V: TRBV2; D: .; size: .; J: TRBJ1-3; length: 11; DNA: TGTGCCAGCTCTCAGGGAAACACCATATATTTT; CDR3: CASSQGNTIYF
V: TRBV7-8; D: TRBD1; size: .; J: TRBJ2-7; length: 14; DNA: TGTGCCAGCAGCTTCCGGACAGGGAGTAACGAGCAGTACTTC; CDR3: CASSFRTGSNEQYF
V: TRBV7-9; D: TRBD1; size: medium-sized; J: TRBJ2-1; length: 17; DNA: TGTGCCAGCAGCTTAGGAGGGATAGGGCAGGGGGACAATGAGCAGTTCTTC; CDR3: CASSLGGIGQGDNEQFF
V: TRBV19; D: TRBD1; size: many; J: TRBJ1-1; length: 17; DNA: TGTGCCAGTAGTATCGCGACAGGGCGATTGGACAACACTGAAGCTTTCTTT; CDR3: CASSIATGRLDNTEAFF
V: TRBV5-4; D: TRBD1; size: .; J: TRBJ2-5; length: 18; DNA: TGTGCCAGCAGCTTGGGGGACAGGGTGGGTCGGGACCAAGAGACCCAGTACTTC; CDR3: CASSLGDRVGRDQETQYF
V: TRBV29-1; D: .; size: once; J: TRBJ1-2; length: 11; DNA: TGCAGCGCTGACGGCTACTATGGCTACACCTTC; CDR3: CSADGYYGYTF
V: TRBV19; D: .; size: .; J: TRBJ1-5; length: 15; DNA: TGTGCCAGTAGCTCAGGATTGGGGCTCTATCAGCCCCAGCATTTT; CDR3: CASSSGLGLYQPQHF
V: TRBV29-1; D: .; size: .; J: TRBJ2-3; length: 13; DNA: TGCAGCGTTAGGGACTCATTCACAGATACGCAGTATTTT; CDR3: CSVRDSFTDTQYF
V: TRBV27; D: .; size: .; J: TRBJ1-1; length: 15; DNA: TGTGCCAGCAGTTTAGTGGGGTTAGGGAACACTGAAGCTTTCTTT; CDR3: CASSLVGLGNTEAFF
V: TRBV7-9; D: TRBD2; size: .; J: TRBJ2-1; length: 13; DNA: TGTGCCAGCAGCAGCGGACTAGGGAATGAGCAGTTCTTC; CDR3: CASSSGLGNEQFF